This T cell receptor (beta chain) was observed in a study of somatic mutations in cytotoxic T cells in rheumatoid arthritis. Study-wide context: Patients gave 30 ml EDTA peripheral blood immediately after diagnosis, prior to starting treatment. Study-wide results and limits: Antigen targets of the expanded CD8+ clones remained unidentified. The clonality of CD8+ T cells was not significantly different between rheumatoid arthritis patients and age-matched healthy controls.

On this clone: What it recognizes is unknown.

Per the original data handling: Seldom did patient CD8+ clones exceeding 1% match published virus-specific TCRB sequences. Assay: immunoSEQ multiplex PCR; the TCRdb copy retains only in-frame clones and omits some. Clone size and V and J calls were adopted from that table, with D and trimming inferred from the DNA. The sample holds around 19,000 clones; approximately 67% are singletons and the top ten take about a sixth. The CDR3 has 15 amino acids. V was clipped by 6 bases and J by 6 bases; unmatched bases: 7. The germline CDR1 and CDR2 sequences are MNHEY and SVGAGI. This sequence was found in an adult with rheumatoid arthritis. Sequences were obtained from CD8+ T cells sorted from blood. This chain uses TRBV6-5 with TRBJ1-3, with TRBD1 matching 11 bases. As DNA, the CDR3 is TGTGCCAGCAGCGATTGGGACAGGGGGGAAAACACCATATATTTT. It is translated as CASSDWDRGENTIYF.